The clone carrying this T cell receptor (beta chain) was seen more than once but under ten times. Its antigen is unknown. This CDR3 region has 15 residues. With V trimmed by 6 bases and J by 5 bases, 5 bases remained unmatched. These data originate in a study of CD8 T cells in ankylosing spondylitis. Study findings and constraints: A CD8+ phenotype characterized the disease-linked clones, which were relatively rare in peripheral blood.

TCRdb re-derived calls from the 5' RACE reads in MiXCR, one entry per CDR3 protein. The table has around 90,000 distinct CDR3 sequences, around 27% seen once. Sequenced input: blood, either unsorted or a sorted T cell fraction (not recorded which). The sequence derives from a male donor with ankylosing spondylitis or in good health (not recorded which). The J gene is TRBJ2-1, the V gene TRBV12-3 or TRBV12-4; TRBD2 matches 12 bases. This chain's CDR3 is CASRLTSGSHNEQFF. CDR3 DNA: TGTGCCAGCAGATTGACTAGCGGGAGCCACAATGAGCAGTTCTTC.